The TCR beta chain described here comes from a study of blood T cell repertoires in COVID-19. Whole-study context: The origin of the acute and convalescent COVID-19 samples was the United States, Italy and Spain. From T cells, B-cell-depleted T cells, or PBMCs came the material, which was cDNA or gDNA.

TCRdb's copy holds only in-frame clones and misses some; the assay was immunoSEQ multiplex PCR. Altogether approximately 250,000 clones are present, roughly 88% being singletons, with the ten largest covering around 2%. The V gene's germline CDR1 is SGHKS and CDR2 YYEKEE (reference sequence). The CDR3 covers 15 residues. V was clipped by 3 bases and J by 5 bases, with 17 bases between them. This chain connects TRBV5-5 to TRBJ1-1, with a weak D call TRBD1 (5 bases). The sequence was obtained from a man aged 35-49 years who had recovered from COVID-19. The sequenced sample was peripheral blood. In DNA, the CDR3 is TGTGCCAGCAGCTCCCTCCCGCGGGGGGGAACTGAAGCTTTCTTT. Its translation: CASSSLPRGGTEAFF. Variable domain in full (rest from reference TRBV5-5 and TRBJ1-1): DAGVTQSPTHLIKTRGQQVTLRCSPISGHKSVSWYQQVLGQGPQFIFQYYEKEERGRGNFPDRFSARQFPNYSSELNVNALLLGDSALYLCASSSLPRGGTEAFFGQGTRLTVV.